The present TCR beta chain was sequenced within a study of blood T cells in healthy people across ages. Germline CDR1 reads MNHEY; CDR2 reads SVGAGI. The length of the CDR3 is 13 residues. The V end was cut by 2 bases, the J end by 3 bases, with 7 bases between. Primed by a sample-barcoded 5' primer and a J-beta primer mix, a second PCR proceeded for about 6 to 12 cycles. TCRdb reanalysed the 5' RACE reads using MiXCR and keeps one entry per CDR3 protein. The profile shows 850,000 to 1,300,000 distinct CDR3 sequences, 40% to 55% of them singletons. This clonotype has just a few counts. Extractions gave at least 5.5 micrograms of total RNA per sample.

Input material: blood. The source is a woman aged 55-69 years in good health. J is TRBJ1-2 and V is TRBV6-5; no reliable D call. The CDR3 loop reads CASSYVGDYGYTF. CDR3 DNA: TGTGCCAGCAGTTACGTGGGCGACTATGGCTACACCTTC.